The present entry profiles one T cell receptor (beta chain) with its context. This entry is derived from a study of tumor-infiltrating lymphocytes in oesophageal squamous cell carcinoma. TCRdb used MiXCR to reprocess the reads, holding one entry per CDR3 protein. The table shows more than 10,000 distinct CDR3 sequences, with nearly 60% occurring only once. CDR3 length: 17 amino acids. The J segment lost 5 bases and the V segment lost 3 bases, leaving 10 bases of the junction unmatched. CDR1 is KGHDR, CDR2 SFDVKD, per germline. The sequenced sample consisted of blood. The clonotype was recovered from a female donor with esophageal squamous cell carcinoma. The rearrangement links TRBV24-1 to TRBJ2-3; 10 bases fit TRBD2. This CDR3 is CATSDTGSSGGKDTQYF. CDR3 coding DNA: TGTGCCACCAGTGATACAGGGAGTAGCGGGGGGAAAGATACGCAGTATTTT.